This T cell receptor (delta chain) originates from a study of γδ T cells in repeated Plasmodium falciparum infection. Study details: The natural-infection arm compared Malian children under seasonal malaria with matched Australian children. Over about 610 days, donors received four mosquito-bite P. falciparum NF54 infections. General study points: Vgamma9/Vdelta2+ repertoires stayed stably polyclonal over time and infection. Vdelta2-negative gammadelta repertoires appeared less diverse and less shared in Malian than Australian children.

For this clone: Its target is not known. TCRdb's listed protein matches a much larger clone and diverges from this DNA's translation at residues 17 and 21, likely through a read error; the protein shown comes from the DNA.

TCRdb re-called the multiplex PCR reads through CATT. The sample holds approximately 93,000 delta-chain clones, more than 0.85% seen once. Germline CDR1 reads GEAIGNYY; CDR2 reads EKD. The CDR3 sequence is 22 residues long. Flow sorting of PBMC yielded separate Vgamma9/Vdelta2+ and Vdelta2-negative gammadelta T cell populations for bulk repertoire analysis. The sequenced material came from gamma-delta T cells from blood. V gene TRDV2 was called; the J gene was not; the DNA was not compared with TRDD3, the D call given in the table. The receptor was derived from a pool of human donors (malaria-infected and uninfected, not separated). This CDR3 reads CACDTVSRGSVPVYLDADKLTF. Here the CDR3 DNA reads TGTGCCTGTGACACTGTTTCCAGGGGGTCAGTACCGGTTTATCTAGACGCCGATAAACTCACCTTT.